This T cell receptor (beta chain) is from a study of identical twins. V lost 3 bases and J lost 7, with 10 bases in between. The germline CDR1 and CDR2 sequences are SGHAT and FQNNGV. The CDR3 covers 13 residues. TCRdb recomputed calls from the 5' RACE reads with MiXCR, one row per CDR3 protein. Here the sample spans approximately 890,000 distinct CDR3 sequences, 9% to 15% being singletons. This clonotype was observed a handful of times. Antigen unknown. Study findings and constraints: Researchers reported weaker excess twin sharing in beta out-of-frame sequences. Fewer insertions were carried by abundant cord blood beta clonotypes, but none was seen in memory repertoires.

The data were also submitted as part of a second study, on yellow fever vaccine responses in identical twins.

Sequenced material: PBMCs. The TCR was taken from a woman aged 18-29 years in good health. The chain couples TRBV11-2 to TRBJ2-1; D is ambiguous. The DNA of the CDR3 is TGTGCCAGCAGCTTTGGGCTATGGAATGAGCAGTTCTTC. The encoded protein is CASSFGLWNEQFF.